This T cell receptor (beta chain) was observed in a study of T cell repertoires in cytomegalovirus infection. Looked up from germline, CDR1 is SGHVS and CDR2 is FQNEAQ. The V end lost 1 base, the J end lost 1 base, and 13 bases lay between the germline ends. The CDR3 totals 16 residues. TCRdb analysed the reads with MiXCR anew, one entry per CDR3 protein. The table includes about 310,000 distinct CDR3 sequences, 17% detected once. This clonotype was seen many times. No antigen is known for it. General study findings and limits: Based on cumulative public TCR beta family frequency, carriers of CMV plus the relevant HLA were identified. Within the response measured ex vivo, HLA-C-restricted CMV-specific TCR beta clonotypes were dominant.

The specimen sequenced was PBMCs. This receptor was obtained from a human donor in good health (CMV status not recorded). Some clones in this sample may be carry-over from other donors' samples. This chain joins TRBV7-8 and TRBJ2-5, with D uncertain. The DNA of the CDR3 is TGTGCCAGCAGCTTAGGGGTCGGAAGGGCCCAAGAGACCCAGTACTTC. It is translated as CASSLGVGRAQETQYF.